The sequence of this T cell receptor beta chain was determined in a study of T cell responses to AZD1222 COVID-19 vaccine. Whole-study results and caveats: Vaccine-associated CD4 TCRs ranged over spike, dominating at 160-218 and 743-854.

A word on this clone: Its antigen is undetermined.

Germline CDR1 and CDR2: MNHEY and SVGAGI. Trimming shortened V by 6 bases and J by 3 bases, and 14 bases separated the two germline ends. The CDR3 runs to 15 residues. Data came from immunoSEQ multiplex PCR; TCRdb stores just in-frame clones and leaves some out. Found here are some 84,000 clones, roughly 87% of them singletons; the top ten hold around a tenth. V gene TRBV6-5 combines with J gene TRBJ1-4, with D possibly matching TRBD1 (5 bases). The sequence derives from an adult who received the AZD1222 COVID-19 vaccine. The sample was peripheral blood, taken 28 days after the second AZD1222 dose. For the CDR3, the DNA is TGTGCCAGCAGCTTGGGGGGGGTGGCTAATGAAAAACTGTTTTTT. Amino acid sequence: CASSLGGVANEKLFF.